The following is a T cell receptor beta chain sequence with its context. One junction end does not reproduce the germline sequence, and a read error may be involved. Regions amplified from RNA transcripts were the TCR beta CDR3 regions. The HTBI set primed first-round TCR CDR3 RT-PCR. TCRdb reprocessed the multiplex PCR reads via MiXCR and lists one record per CDR3 protein. The top ten hold over 3.5% of the sample, which has hundreds of thousands of distinct CDR3 sequences, about 17% seen once. The sample comes from a study of T cells in Graves' hyperthyroidism and ophthalmopathy. Germline values: CDR1 MDHEN, CDR2 SYDVKM. The length of the CDR3 is 11 residues.

The sample taken for sequencing was blood. The chain has TRBV28 and TRBJ2-1, with D tentatively TRBD1 (6 bases). The TCR sequence derives from a woman in her twenties or thirties with Graves' hyperthyroidism. The CDR3 spells CASSSIQGTLF. The CDR3 DNA is TGTGCCAGCAGTTCGATACAGGGCACGCTCTTC.